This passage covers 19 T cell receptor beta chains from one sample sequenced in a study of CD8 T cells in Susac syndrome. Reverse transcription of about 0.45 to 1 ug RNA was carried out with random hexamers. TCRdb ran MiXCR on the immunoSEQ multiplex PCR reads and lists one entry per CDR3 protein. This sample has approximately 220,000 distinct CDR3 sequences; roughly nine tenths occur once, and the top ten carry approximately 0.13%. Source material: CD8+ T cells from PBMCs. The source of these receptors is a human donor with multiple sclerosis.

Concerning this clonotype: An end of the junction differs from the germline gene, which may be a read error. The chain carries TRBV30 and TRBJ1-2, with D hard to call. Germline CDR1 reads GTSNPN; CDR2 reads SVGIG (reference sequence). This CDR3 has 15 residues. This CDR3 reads CAWSVLLAGGDGHTF. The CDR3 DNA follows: TGTGCCTGGAGTGTACTACTGGCGGGTGGGGATGGCCACACCTTC.

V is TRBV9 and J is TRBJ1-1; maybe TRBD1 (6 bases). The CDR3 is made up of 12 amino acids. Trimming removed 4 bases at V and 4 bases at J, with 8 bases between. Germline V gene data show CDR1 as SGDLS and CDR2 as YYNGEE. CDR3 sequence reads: CASSKGGTEAFF. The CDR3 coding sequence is TGTGCCAGCAGCAAAGGGGGCACTGAAGCTTTCTTT.

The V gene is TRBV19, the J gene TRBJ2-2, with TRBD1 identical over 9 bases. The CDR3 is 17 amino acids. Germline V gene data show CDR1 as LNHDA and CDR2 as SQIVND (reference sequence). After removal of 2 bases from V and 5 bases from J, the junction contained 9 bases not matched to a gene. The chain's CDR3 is CASSISGTGKFTGELFF. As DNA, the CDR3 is TGTGCCAGTAGTATAAGTGGGACAGGGAAATTTACCGGGGAGCTGTTTTTT.

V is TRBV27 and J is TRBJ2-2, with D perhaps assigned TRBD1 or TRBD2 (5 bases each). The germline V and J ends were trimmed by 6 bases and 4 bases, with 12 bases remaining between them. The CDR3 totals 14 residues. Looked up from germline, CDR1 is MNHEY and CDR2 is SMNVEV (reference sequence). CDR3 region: CASSRDRITGELFF. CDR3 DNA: TGTGCCAGCAGCAGGGACCGAATCACCGGGGAGCTGTTTTTT.

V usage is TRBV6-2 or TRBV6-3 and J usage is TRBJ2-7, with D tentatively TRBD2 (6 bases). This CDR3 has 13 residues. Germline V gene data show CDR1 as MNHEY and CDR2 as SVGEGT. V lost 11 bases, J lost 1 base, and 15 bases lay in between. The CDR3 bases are TGTGCCGTGGCGGAGGGAAGTTCCTACGAGCAGTACTTC. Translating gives CAVAEGSSYEQYF.

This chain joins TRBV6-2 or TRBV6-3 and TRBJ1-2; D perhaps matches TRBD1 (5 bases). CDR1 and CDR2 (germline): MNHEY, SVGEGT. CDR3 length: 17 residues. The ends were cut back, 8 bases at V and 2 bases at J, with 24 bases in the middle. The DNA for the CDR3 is TGTGCCAGCTTCCTCGGGGGATCCAAAACCCCAAACTATGGCTACACCTTC. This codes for CASFLGGSKTPNYGYTF.

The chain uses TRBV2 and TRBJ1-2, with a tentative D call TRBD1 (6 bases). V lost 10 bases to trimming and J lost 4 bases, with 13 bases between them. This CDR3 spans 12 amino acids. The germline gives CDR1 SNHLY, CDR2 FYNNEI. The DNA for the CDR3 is TGTGCCATCGGGTCAGGGGTCTATGGCTACACCTTC. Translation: CAIGSGVYGYTF. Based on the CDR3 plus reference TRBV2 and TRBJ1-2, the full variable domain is EPEVTQTPSHQVTQMGQEVILRCVPISNHLYFYWYRQILGQKVEFLVSFYNNEISEKSEIFDDQFSVERPDGSNFTLKIRSTKLEDSAMYFCAIGSGVYGYTFGSGTRLTVV.

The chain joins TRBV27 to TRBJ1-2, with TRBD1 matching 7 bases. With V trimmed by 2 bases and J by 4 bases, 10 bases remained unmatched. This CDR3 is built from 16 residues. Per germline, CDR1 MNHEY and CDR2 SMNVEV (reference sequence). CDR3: CASSLIGGGMGYGYTF. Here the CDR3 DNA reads TGTGCCAGCAGTTTAATCGGAGGGGGCATGGGCTATGGCTACACCTTC.

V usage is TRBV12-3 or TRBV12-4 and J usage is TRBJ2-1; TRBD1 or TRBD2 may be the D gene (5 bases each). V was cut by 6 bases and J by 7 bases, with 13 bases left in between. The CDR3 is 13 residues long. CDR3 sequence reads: CASSTDWGNEQFF. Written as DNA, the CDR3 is TGTGCCAGCAGCACGGACTGGGGGAATGAGCAGTTCTTC.

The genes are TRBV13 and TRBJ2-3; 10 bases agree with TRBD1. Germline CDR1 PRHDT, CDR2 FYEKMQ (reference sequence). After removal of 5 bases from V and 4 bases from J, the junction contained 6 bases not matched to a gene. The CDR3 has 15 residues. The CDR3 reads CASSPGGQGSDTQYF. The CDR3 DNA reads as TGTGCCAGCAGCCCAGGGGGACAGGGGTCAGATACGCAGTATTTT.

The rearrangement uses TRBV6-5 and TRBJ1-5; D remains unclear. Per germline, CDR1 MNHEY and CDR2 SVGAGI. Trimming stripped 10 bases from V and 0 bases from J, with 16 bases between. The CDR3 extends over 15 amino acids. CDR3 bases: TGTGCCACCAAAACGGCCGGGCTTAGCAATCAGCCCCAGCATTTT. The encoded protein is CATKTAGLSNQPQHF.

The chain's CDR3 is CASSVGAGVSYEQYF. The CDR3 bases are TGTGCCAGCAGTGTAGGGGCAGGAGTAAGCTACGAGCAGTACTTC. This rearrangement joins TRBV2 to TRBJ2-7; a possible D gene is TRBD1 (5 bases). Germline V lookup: CDR1 SNHLY, CDR2 FYNNEI. The CDR3 contains 15 residues. V lost 4 bases and J 3 bases, leaving 16 bases between the germline ends.

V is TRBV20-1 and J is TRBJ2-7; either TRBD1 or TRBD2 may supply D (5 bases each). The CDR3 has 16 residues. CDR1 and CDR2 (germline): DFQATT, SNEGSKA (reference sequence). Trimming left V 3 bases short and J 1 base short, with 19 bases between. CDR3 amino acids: CSARGEGPIGSYEQYF. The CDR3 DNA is TGCAGTGCTAGGGGCGAGGGGCCTATTGGGTCCTACGAGCAGTACTTC.

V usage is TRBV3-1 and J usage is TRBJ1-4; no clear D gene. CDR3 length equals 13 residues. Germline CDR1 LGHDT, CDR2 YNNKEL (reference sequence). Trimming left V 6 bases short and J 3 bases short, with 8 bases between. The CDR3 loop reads CASSRRSNEKLFF. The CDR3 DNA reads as TGTGCCAGCAGTCGACGGTCTAATGAAAAACTGTTTTTT.

The CDR3 DNA reads TGCAGTGCTAGCCGGGCTAGCGGGAGCTACGAGCAGTACTTC. Translated: CSASRASGSYEQYF. The rearrangement joins TRBV20-1 to TRBJ2-7; the match to TRBD2 covers 10 bases. This CDR3 has 14 residues. V was pared by 3 bases and J by 3 bases, with 5 bases of the junction left unmatched. The germline CDR1 and CDR2 sequences are DFQATT and SNEGSKA (reference sequence).

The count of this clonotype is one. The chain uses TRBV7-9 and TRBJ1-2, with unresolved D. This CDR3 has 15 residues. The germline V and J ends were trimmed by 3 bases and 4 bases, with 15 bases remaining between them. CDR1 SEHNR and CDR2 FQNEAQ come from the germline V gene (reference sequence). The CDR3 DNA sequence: TGTGCCAGCAGCTTCCGAGACAACGAAGGCTATGGCTACACCTTC. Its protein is CASSFRDNEGYGYTF.

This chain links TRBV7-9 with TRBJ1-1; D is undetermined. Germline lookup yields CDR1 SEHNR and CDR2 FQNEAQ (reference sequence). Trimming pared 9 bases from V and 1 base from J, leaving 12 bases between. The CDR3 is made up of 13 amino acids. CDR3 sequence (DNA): TGTGCCAGTCTACGTGGGCCGAACACTGAAGCTTTCTTT. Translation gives CASLRGPNTEAFF. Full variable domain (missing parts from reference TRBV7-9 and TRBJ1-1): DTGVSQNPRHKITKRGQNVTFRCDPISEHNRLYWYRQTLGQGPEFLTYFQNEAQLEKSRLLSDRFSAERPKGSFSTLEIQRTEQGDSAMYLCASLRGPNTEAFFGQGTRLTVV.

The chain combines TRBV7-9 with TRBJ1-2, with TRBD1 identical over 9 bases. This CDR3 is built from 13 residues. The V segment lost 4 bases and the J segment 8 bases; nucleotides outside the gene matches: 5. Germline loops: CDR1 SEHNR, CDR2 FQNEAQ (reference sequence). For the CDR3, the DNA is TGTGCCAGCAGCTCACAGGGGGCGGGAGGCTACACCTTC. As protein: CASSSQGAGGYTF.

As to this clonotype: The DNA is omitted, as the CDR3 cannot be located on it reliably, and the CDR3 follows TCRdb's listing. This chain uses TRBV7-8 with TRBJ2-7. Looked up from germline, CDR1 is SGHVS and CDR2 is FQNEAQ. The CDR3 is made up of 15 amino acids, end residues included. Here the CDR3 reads CASSPLQRGYYEQYF.